Below, 17 T cell receptor beta chains from the same sample are listed, as sequenced in a study of T cell responses to AZD1222 COVID-19 vaccine. Data came from immunoSEQ multiplex PCR; TCRdb stores just in-frame clones and leaves some out. Of over 150,000 clones in the sample, approximately 92% were seen once. This material consisted of peripheral blood, taken on day 0 of AZD1222 vaccination. The origin of the receptors is an adult in good health.

The gene calls are TRBV2 and TRBJ1-6; 8 bases are shared with TRBD1. The V segment lost 6 bases and the J segment 3 bases; nucleotides outside the gene matches: 4. The germline CDR1 and CDR2 sequences are SNHLY and FYNNEI. The CDR3 runs to 15 residues. The CDR3 loop reads CASRQQGGYNSPLHF. CDR3 bases: TGTGCCAGCAGGCAACAGGGGGGCTATAATTCACCCCTCCACTTT.

The chain uses TRBV10-2 and TRBJ1-1; D not resolved. The CDR3 totals 14 residues. V lost 2 bases to trimming and J lost 14 bases, with 21 bases between them. Looked up from germline, CDR1 is WSHSY and CDR2 is SAAADI. CDR3 DNA: TGCGCCAGCAGTGAGGTTTCGCCCTTAACCGGGCCCTTCTTT. The encoded protein is CASSEVSPLTGPFF.

The chain carries TRBV19 and TRBJ1-6; no clear D gene. CDR1 is LNHDA and CDR2 is SQIVND in the germline V gene (reference sequence). Trimming removed 0 bases from V and 4 bases from J, with 7 bases in between. The CDR3 consists of 15 residues. DNA for the CDR3: TGTGCCAGTAGTATAGATGGGGATTATAATTCACCCCTCCACTTT. It yields the protein CASSIDGDYNSPLHF.

This rearrangement joins TRBV28 to TRBJ2-7; TRBD1 or TRBD2 may be the D gene (7 bases each). Germline assignment: CDR1 MDHEN and CDR2 SYDVKM. Trimming cost V 2 bases and J 7 bases, with 15 bases left between them. The CDR3 has 14 residues. CDR3 protein: CASSLIPGGEEQYF. Written as DNA, the CDR3 is TGTGCCAGCAGTTTAATTCCAGGGGGGGAGGAGCAGTACTTC.

The J gene is TRBJ1-5, the V gene TRBV5-6; the match to TRBD1 covers 7 bases. Germline V lookup: CDR1 SGHDT, CDR2 YYEEEE. Trimming cost V 4 bases and J 2 bases; bases outside gene matches: 9. There are 16 residues in the CDR3. The CDR3, as DNA: TGTGCCAGCAGCATCAGGGGGGCAGGCGGCAATCAGCCCCAGCATTTT. The encoded protein is CASSIRGAGGNQPQHF. Together with reference TRBV5-6 and TRBJ1-5, the CDR3 gives the full variable domain: DAGVTQSPTHLIKTRGQQVTLRCSPKSGHDTVSWYQQALGQGPQFIFQYYEEEERQRGNFPDRFSGHQFPNYSSELNVNALLLGDSALYLCASSIRGAGGNQPQHFGDGTRLSIL.

This clone has a single count. The chain carries TRBV2 and TRBJ2-1, with D perhaps matching TRBD2 (5 bases). The CDR3 extends over 14 amino acids. V was clipped by 6 bases and J by 9 bases, with 18 bases between them. Per germline, CDR1 SNHLY and CDR2 FYNNEI. The CDR3 loop is CASRALLDLVEQFF. As DNA, the CDR3 is TGTGCCAGCAGAGCCCTACTAGATCTGGTTGAGCAGTTCTTC.

This sequence joins TRBV4-3 and TRBJ1-2; TRBD1 aligns across 7 bases. From germline, CDR1 is LGHNA and CDR2 YSLEER. This CDR3 has 16 amino acids. Unmatched junction bases numbered 13, after V lost 3 bases and J lost 6 bases. For the CDR3, the DNA is TGCGCCAGCAGCCAGCGGACAGGAAGGGGTAGGCATGGCTACACCTTC. Protein product: CASSQRTGRGRHGYTF.

The chain recombines TRBV7-3 with TRBJ2-1; 10 bases are shared with TRBD2. The CDR3 runs to 15 residues. The ends lost 5 bases at V and 7 bases at J; junction bases unmatched: 8. CDR1 is SGHTA and CDR2 is FQGTGA in the germline V gene. The CDR3 DNA reads TGTGCCAGCAGCCAACGACTAGCGGGCGGGAATGAGCAGTTCTTC. Encoded protein: CASSQRLAGGNEQFF. Full variable domain (remainder filled in from reference TRBV7-3 and TRBJ2-1): GAGVSQTPSNKVTEKGKYVELRCDPISGHTALYWYRQSLGQGPEFLIYFQGTGAADDSGLPNDRFFAVRPEGSVSTLKIQRTERGDSAVYLCASSQRLAGGNEQFFGPGTRLTVL.

This clone was seen only once. V gene TRBV10-1 combines with J gene TRBJ1-2; D may be TRBD1 (5 bases). The V and J ends lost 0 bases and 4 bases respectively, with 18 bases between them. CDR1 WNHNN and CDR2 SYGVQD come from the germline V gene (reference sequence). This CDR3 region has 17 residues. The DNA for the CDR3 is TGCGCCAGCAGTGAGTCGATCAGCCTCAGGGTAGGCTATGGCTACACCTTC. Protein: CASSESISLRVGYGYTF.

This clone has a handful of counts. The CDR3 bases are TGTGCCGGCGGACGGTCCTATGGCTACACCTTC. Residues: CAGGRSYGYTF. V and J are TRBV30 and TRBJ1-2; no definite D call. Trimming cost V 8 bases and J 4 bases, with 11 bases left between them. The CDR3 loop spans 11 amino acids. CDR1 GTSNPN and CDR2 SVGIG come from the germline V gene (reference sequence). Full variable domain (rest looked up from reference TRBV30 and TRBJ1-2): SQTIHQWPATLVQPVGSPLSLECTVEGTSNPNLYWYRQAAGRGLQLLFYSVGIGQISSEVPQNLSASRPQDRQFILSSKKLLLSDSGFYLCAGGRSYGYTFGSGTRLTVV.

The chain uses TRBV6-6 and TRBJ1-1; unclear D gene. This CDR3 has 12 amino acids. V was trimmed by 6 bases and J by 2 bases, leaving 7 bases between them. The germline CDR1 and CDR2 sequences are MNHNY and SVGAGI (reference sequence). CDR3 amino acids: CASRRGNTEAFF. For the CDR3, the DNA is TGTGCCAGCAGGCGGGGAAACACTGAAGCTTTCTTT.

The chain is built from TRBV5-3 and TRBJ1-6; D is ambiguous. TRBV5-3 is sorted into the ORF group, with uncertain function. Trimming took off 2 bases at V and 2 bases at J, with 5 bases between the two ends. CDR3 length: 14 residues. CDR3 DNA: TGTGCCAGAAGCTTAGGGACCTATAATTCACCCCTCCACTTT. Translating it yields CARSLGTYNSPLHF.

This chain links TRBV6-5 with TRBJ2-1; TRBD1 is a possible D gene (6 bases). The CDR3 spans 14 residues. The germline V gene has CDR1 MNHEY and CDR2 SVGAGI. V was clipped by 7 bases and J by 2 bases, with 12 bases between them. In nucleotides, the CDR3 is TGTGCCAGCAACAGGGTTAAGGCCTACAATGAGCAGTTCTTC. Amino acid sequence: CASNRVKAYNEQFF.

J is TRBJ1-1 and V is TRBV5-4, with a weak D call TRBD1 (5 bases). Germline CDR1 SGHNT, CDR2 YYREEE (reference sequence). Trimming shortened V by 0 bases and J by 4 bases, and 10 bases separated the two germline ends. The CDR3 sequence is 14 residues long. CDR3 nucleotides: TGTGCCAGCAGCTTGGAGAATAGGGGCACTGAAGCTTTCTTT. Its protein product is CASSLENRGTEAFF.

V and J are TRBV3-1 (or the pseudogene TRBV3-2) and TRBJ1-6; 7 bases line up with TRBD1. The CDR3 sequence is 14 residues long. Germline CDR1 reads LGHDT; CDR2 reads YNNKEL (reference sequence). The junction had 7 bases not matched to a gene; V was cut back by 5 bases and J by 9 bases. The CDR3 loop reads CASSLTGMGSPLHF. The CDR3 DNA sequence: TGTGCCAGCAGCTTGACAGGGATGGGTTCACCCCTCCACTTT.

This clone is a singleton in its sample. The chain uses TRBV5-6 and TRBJ2-7; 7 nucleotides align to TRBD1. CDR3 length: 13 residues. From germline, CDR1 is SGHDT and CDR2 YYEEEE. Trimming cost V 3 bases and J 3 bases; bases outside gene matches: 3. The CDR3 bases are TGTGCCAGCAGCTCGGGACAGAACTACGAGCAGTACTTC. Its protein product is CASSSGQNYEQYF.

The chain has TRBV27 and TRBJ1-1, with D possibly TRBD1 on 5 matching bases. Trimming removed 5 bases from V and 4 bases from J, with 14 bases in between. Germline CDR1 and CDR2: MNHEY and SMNVEV (reference sequence). CDR3 length: 14 amino acids. CDR3 amino acids: CASSALWGGTEAFF. The CDR3 region has the DNA TGTGCCAGCAGTGCCCTCTGGGGGGGCACTGAAGCTTTCTTT.